What follows is one TCR beta chain and its context. J lost 1 base, V lost 4 bases, and 5 bases had no gene match. The CDR3 has 15 amino acids. Germline values: CDR1 SGHNT, CDR2 YYREEE (reference sequence). The sample comes from a study of blood T cell repertoires in COVID-19. Overall study: Sites across the United States, Italy and Spain contributed samples from acute and convalescent COVID-19. Sources were T cells, B-cell-depleted T cells, or PBMCs; the material itself was cDNA or gDNA.

In the authors' methods: It was from reference gene primer amplification that nucleated cell counts were estimated. This table comes from immunoSEQ multiplex PCR, and its TCRdb copy is limited to in-frame clones, with some not included. From that table come the V and J calls and clone size; the DNA was used to work out D and trimming. The repertoire holds roughly 260,000 clones, with roughly 87% as singletons. Participants' reported clinical history set cohort assignment. V and J are TRBV5-4 and TRBJ1-1; 9 nucleotides line up with TRBD1. This sequence originates from a woman aged 30 to 39 with acute COVID-19. The sequenced material came from PBMCs or T cells enriched from blood (not recorded which). The CDR3 nucleotides read TGTGCCAGCAGCAAGGGACAGGGCCCGAACACTGAAGCTTTCTTT. Protein: CASSKGQGPNTEAFF.